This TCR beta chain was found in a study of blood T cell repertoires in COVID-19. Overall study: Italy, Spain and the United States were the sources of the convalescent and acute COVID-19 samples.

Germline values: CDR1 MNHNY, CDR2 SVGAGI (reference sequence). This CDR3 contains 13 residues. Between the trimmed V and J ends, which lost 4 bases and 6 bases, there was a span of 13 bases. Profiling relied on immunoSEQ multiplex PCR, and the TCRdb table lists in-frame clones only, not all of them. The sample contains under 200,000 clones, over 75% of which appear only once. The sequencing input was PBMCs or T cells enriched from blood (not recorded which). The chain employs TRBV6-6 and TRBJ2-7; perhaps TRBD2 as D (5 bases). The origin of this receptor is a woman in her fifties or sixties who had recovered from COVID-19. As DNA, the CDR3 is TGTGCCAGCAGTTGGGGTTTAGGGAGCGAGCAGTACTTC. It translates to CASSWGLGSEQYF.